This T cell receptor (beta chain) was captured in a study of preoperative IRX-2 immunotherapy in early breast cancer (dated by TCRdb to about 2019). The CDR3 covers 17 residues, taking in both the cysteine and the phenylalanine. Here the CDR3 DNA is all that survives: 51 bases in frame from base 1. Trimmed from V: 5 bases; trimmed from J: 4 bases; junction bases lacking a gene match: 9. As encoded in the germline V gene, CDR1 is MRHNA while CDR2 is SNTAGT. With respect to this clone: The antigen this receptor binds is unknown. Base qualities are not provided; no much larger clone lies one nucleotide away.

Taken with the paper, the label for treatment or condition translates to: preoperative locoregional IRX-2 cytokine immunotherapy. The samples were obtained from a phase Ib study that tested preoperative, locoregional IRX-2 cytokine immunotherapy meant to prime immune responses. Before surgery, IRX-2 was given to the donors, who were patients with early-stage breast cancer. The library was built by means of the immunoSEQ multiplex PCR assay. Not all clones reach the TCRdb copy of this immuneACCESS table, which keeps in-frame sequences only. Checked studies attribute under half of the gap to unresolved V genes and leave the rest unexplained. The sample yields roughly 93,000 clones; 86% were counted once. Over 2% of the sample goes to the ten largest clones.

The chain joins TRBV6-4 to TRBJ2-6; 9 bases in between match TRBD1. Material: tumor tissue, obtained after IRX-2 immunotherapy. The sequence came from a human donor with breast cancer. The DNA sequence is as follows: TGTGCCAGCAGTCGTCACACAGGGGGCAGCGGGGCCAACGTCCTGACTTTC. It codes for CASSRHTGGSGANVLTF.